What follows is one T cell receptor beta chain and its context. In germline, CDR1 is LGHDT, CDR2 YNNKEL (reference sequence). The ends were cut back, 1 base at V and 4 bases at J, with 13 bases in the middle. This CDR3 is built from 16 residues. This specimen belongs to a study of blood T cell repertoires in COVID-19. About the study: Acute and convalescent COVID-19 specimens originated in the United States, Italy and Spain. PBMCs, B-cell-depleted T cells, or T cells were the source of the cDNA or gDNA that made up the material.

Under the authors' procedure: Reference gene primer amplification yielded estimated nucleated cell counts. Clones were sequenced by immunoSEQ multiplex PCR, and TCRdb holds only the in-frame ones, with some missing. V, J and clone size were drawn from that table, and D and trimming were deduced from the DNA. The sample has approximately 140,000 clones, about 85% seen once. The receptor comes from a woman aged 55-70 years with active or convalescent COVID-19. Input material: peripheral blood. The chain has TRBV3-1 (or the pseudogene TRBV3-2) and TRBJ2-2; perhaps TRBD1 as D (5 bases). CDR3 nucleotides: TGTGCCAGCAGCCAAGGGGCAGGGTGGGGCACCGGGGAGCTGTTTTTT. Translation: CASSQGAGWGTGELFF.